Listed here is a single T cell receptor (beta chain). This clonotype was seen a handful of times. The antigen it binds to is not known. Base qualities are not recorded, but no much larger clone differs from it by a single base. This record belongs to a study of identical twins listed by TCRdb under 2016. Study-level background: TCR alpha and beta repertoires from monozygotic twins, unrelated adults of various ages and cord blood were deep-sequenced to test whether fetal clonotypes persist. Replicate twin experiments were performed at different times using different library preparation protocols to rule out contamination.

What the research found in general, with its limitations: Because the same donors could not be followed over many years, the conclusions relied on cross-sectional statistical analysis. A weaker excess of twin sharing was found in beta out-of-frame sequences because the signal-to-noise ratio was lowered by fewer shared sequences. Zero-insertion analyses could be partly confounded by invariant T cells such as MAIT and iNKT, although diverse VJ usage argued against such confounding for most clonotypes. Abundant cord blood beta clonotypes carried fewer insertions; young adult naive repertoires showed a weaker similar trend, while memory repertoires showed none. Out-of-frame TCR alpha sharing in monozygotic twins was systematically underestimated by recombination models, whereas sharing between unrelated individuals was in agreement with the recombination models. Out-of-frame TCR alpha sequences shared between twins showed an excess of low generation-probability sequences compared with coincidental sharing between unrelated individuals.

Receptor libraries were prepared by 5' RACE. Sequenced on an Illumina HiSeq 2000. A universal primer binding site was added through template switching, and the final cDNA carried a unique molecular identifier so that TCR cDNA molecules could be counted accurately. Specific primers in the conserved constant-segment region were used to synthesize first-strand cDNA for TCR alpha and beta chains. To control for contamination, each cDNA library was double barcoded with a SMART-Mk sample barcode plus Illumina barcodes. Two successive PCR steps introduced TruSeq adapter sequences along with Illumina sample barcodes. Sequencing of the TCR alpha and beta cDNA libraries was done on the Illumina HiSeq platform using custom primers. In the original analysis: Unique molecular identifiers were extracted from raw reads with MiGEC, and CDR3 positions were determined with MiXCR. For each individual, recombination models were inferred using an EM algorithm with the repgenHMM and IGoR tools. Shared clonotype analysis was performed with the tcR package in R, normalizing sharing by the product of cloneset sizes. To study raw recombination without the effects of thymic and clonal selection, out-of-frame nonproductive sequences were analyzed. Starting from the raw public reads, TCRdb applied fastp trimming at Q25, assembled clones with MiXCR and retained in-frame beta chains. All rows with the same CDR3 protein become a single entry with the most common DNA and genes. These V and J calls derive from TCRdb rather than the authors' analysis. The sample table lists approximately 700,000 distinct CDR3 sequences, approximately 18% of them with a count of one. The ten largest account for 13% of the sample.

From its cysteine to its phenylalanine, the CDR3 spans 14 amino acids. Only the CDR3 region is kept as DNA, spanning 42 bases read in frame from base 1. Relative to germline, V is 3 bases shorter and J is 0 bases shorter, with 8 bases between their ends. The germline V gene (reference sequence) specifies DFQATT as CDR1 and SNEGSKA as CDR2. Every donor in the study was a healthy Caucasian. The twin cohort consisted of three pairs of female monozygotic twins, all aged about 18 to 29 years. Peripheral blood mononuclear cells were the source from which RNA for the TCR libraries was isolated. The same sample was also studied in work on T cells expressing NK-cell markers. The second study's authors report: Three sorted T-cell subsets (CD3+CD56+NKG2C+, CD3+CD56+NKG2C- and CD3+CD56-NKG2C+) from roughly eight donors had their TCR beta-chain repertoires profiled. Most of the eight sequenced donors were HCMV-seropositive and one was HCMV-seronegative. In several experiments an anti-gammadeltaTCR antibody was added to restrict sorting to alphabetaTCR-expressing T cells. In several donors, the dominant CD3+CD56+NKG2C+ clonotypes were among the top 10 CD8+ clonotypes and accounted for about 1.0-7.0% of CD8+ T cells. Those dominant clonotypes were again the most abundant among CD3+CD56-NKG2C+ cells in a handful of donors, at roughly 28.3-60.1%. Whether the expanded NKG2C-expressing T cell clones were specific for HCMV antigens was left unclear. The study sequenced eight donors, all healthy volunteers chosen at random: three men and five women. A commercial ELISA kit detecting HCMV-specific IgG in serum was used to determine HCMV serostatus. For five to seven donors, unsorted PBMC were also used to sequence bulk peripheral blood T-cell repertoires. MIGEC was used to demultiplex reads and group reads by UMI, and MiTCR was used to assemble and quantify clonotypes. To exclude erroneous sequences, any TCR cDNA sequence not supported by at least two reads was discarded. Downstream repertoire analysis used the tcR package, and clonotypes were matched across fractions by CDR3 nucleotide sequence plus V segment. VDJmatch was used to annotate antigen specificity against VDJdb, with one amino acid substitution in CDR3 permitted.

The source of this sequence is a woman aged 18-29 years in good health. The sequenced sample consisted of PBMCs. Recombination joined TRBV20-1 with TRBJ2-2, with no D gene named confidently. The nucleotide sequence is given as TGCAGTGCTAGTAAACAGACGAACACCGGGGAGCTGTTTTTT. Its protein product is CSASKQTNTGELFF.